The clone carrying this TCR beta chain is a singleton in its sample. Its matching antigen is unknown. Profiled with immunoSEQ multiplex PCR; TCRdb holds only in-frame clones, not every one. Of approximately 150,000 clones in the sample, roughly 93% are singletons; the top ten hold 9.3%. These data originate in a study of T cell responses to AZD1222 COVID-19 vaccine. The V gene's germline CDR1 is MNHEY and CDR2 SVGAGI. The CDR3 sequence is 15 residues long. V was cut by 6 bases and J by 0 bases, with 12 bases left in between. Overall study findings and caveats: No day 14 peak samples; only post-peak repertoires were characterized.

This chain uses TRBV6-5 with TRBJ1-3, with D perhaps TRBD1 (6 bases). This TCR was sampled from an adult who received the AZD1222 COVID-19 vaccine. The input for sequencing was peripheral blood, taken 28 days after the second AZD1222 dose. CDR3 in DNA: TGTGCCAGCAGGACACAGGGATTCTCTGGAAACACCATATATTTT. This encodes CASRTQGFSGNTIYF.